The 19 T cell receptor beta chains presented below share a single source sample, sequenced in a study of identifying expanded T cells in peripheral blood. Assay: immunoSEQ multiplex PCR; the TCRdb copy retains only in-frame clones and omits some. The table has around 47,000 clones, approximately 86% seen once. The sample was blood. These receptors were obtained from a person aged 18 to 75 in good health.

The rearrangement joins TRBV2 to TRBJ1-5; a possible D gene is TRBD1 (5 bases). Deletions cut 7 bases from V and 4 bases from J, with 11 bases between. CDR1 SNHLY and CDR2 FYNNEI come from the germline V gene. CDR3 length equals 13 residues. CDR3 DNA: TGTGCCAGCAACGCAGGGAGGAATCAGCCCCAGCATTTT. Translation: CASNAGRNQPQHF.

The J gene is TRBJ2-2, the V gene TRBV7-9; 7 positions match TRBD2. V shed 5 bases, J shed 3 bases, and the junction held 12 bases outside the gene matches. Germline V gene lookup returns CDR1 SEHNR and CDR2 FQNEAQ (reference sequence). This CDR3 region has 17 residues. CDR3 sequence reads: CASSRGVQLSDTGELFF. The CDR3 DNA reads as TGTGCCAGCAGCCGGGGGGTACAACTAAGTGACACCGGGGAGCTGTTTTTT.

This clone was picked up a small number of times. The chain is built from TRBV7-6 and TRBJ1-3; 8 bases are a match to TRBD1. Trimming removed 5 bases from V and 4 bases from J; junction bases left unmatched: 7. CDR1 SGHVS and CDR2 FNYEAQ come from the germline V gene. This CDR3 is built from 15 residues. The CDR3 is CASSLGQGSGNTIYF. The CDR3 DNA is TGTGCCAGCAGCCTAGGACAGGGATCAGGAAACACCATATATTTT.

The DNA for the CDR3 is TGTGCCAGCGCAGGATTGGGAGACATTCAGTACTTC. Amino acid sequence: CASAGLGDIQYF. The gene calls are TRBV2 and TRBJ2-4, with D possibly matching TRBD2 (5 bases). Germline CDR1 SNHLY, CDR2 FYNNEI. This CDR3 has 12 residues. V lost 8 bases, J lost 8 bases, and 13 bases lay in between.

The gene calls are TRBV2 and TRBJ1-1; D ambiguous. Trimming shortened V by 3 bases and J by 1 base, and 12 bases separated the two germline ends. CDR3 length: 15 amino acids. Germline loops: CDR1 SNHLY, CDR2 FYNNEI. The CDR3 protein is CASSDRRNGNTEAFF. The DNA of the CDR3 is TGTGCCAGCAGTGATCGCCGGAATGGGAACACTGAAGCTTTCTTT.

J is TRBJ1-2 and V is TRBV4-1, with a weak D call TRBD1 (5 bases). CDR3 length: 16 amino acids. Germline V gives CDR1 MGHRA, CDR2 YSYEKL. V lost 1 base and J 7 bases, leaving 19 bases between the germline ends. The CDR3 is CASSQGISGRAGGYTF. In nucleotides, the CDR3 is TGCGCCAGCAGCCAAGGGATATCTGGCAGGGCGGGTGGCTACACCTTC.

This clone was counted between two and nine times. Here the CDR3 DNA reads TGTGCCAGTAGTATCCAGTCAGGGGGCTCCTACGAGCAGTACTTC. Amino acid sequence: CASSIQSGGSYEQYF. This chain connects TRBV19 to TRBJ2-7, with TRBD1 matching over 7 bases. The CDR3 is 15 residues long. V trimming: 3 bases; J trimming: 0 bases; junction bases outside the gene matches: 5. The germline V gene encodes CDR1 LNHDA and CDR2 SQIVND (reference sequence). Full variable domain (remainder filled in from reference TRBV19 and TRBJ2-7): DGGITQSPKYLFRKEGQNVTLSCEQNLNHDAMYWYRQDPGQGLRLIYYSQIVNDFQKGDIAEGYSVSREKKESFPLTVTSAQKNPTAFYLCASSIQSGGSYEQYFGPGTRLTVT.

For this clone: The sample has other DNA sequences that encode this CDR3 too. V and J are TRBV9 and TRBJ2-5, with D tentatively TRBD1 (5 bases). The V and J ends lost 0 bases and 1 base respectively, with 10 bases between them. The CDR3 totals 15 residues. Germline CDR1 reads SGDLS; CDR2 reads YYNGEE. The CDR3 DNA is TGTGCCAGCAGCGTAGGGCAGGGCCTCCAAGAGACCCAGTACTTC. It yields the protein CASSVGQGLQETQYF.

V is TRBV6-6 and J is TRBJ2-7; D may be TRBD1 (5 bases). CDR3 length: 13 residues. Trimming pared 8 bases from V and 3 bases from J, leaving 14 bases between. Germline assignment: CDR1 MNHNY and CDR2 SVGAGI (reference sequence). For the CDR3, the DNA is TGTGCCAGCCGACCGACAGAAATCTACGAGCAGTACTTC. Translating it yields CASRPTEIYEQYF.

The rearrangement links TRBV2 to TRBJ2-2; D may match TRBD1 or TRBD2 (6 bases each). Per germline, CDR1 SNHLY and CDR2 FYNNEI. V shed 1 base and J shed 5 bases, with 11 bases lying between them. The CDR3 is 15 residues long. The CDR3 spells CASSEDRAGTGELFF. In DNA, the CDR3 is TGTGCCAGCAGTGAAGACAGGGCGGGGACCGGGGAGCTGTTTTTT.

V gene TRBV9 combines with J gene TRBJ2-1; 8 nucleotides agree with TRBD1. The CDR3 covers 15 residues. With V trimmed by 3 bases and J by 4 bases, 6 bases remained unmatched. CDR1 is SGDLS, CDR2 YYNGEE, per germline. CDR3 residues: CASSAGQGFYNEQFF. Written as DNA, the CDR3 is TGTGCCAGCAGCGCCGGACAGGGCTTTTACAATGAGCAGTTCTTC.

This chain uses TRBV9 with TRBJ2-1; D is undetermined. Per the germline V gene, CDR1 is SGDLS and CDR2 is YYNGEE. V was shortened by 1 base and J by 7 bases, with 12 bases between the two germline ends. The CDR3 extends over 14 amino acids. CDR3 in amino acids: CASSVSLSLNEQFF. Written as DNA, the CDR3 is TGTGCCAGCAGCGTATCACTATCCCTGAATGAGCAGTTCTTC.

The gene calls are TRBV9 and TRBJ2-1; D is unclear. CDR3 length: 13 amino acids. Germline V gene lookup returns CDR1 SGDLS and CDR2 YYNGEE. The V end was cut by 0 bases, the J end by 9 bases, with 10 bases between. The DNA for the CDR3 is TGTGCCAGCAGCGTAGGGTCGGTAGGTGAGCAGTTCTTC. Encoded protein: CASSVGSVGEQFF.

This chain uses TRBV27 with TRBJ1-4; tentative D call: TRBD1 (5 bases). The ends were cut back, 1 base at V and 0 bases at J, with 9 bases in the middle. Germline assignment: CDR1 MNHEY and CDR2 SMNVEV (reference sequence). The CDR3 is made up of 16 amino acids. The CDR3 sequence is CASSLFGAATNEKLFF. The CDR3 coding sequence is TGTGCCAGCAGTTTATTTGGGGCTGCAACTAATGAAAAACTGTTTTTT.

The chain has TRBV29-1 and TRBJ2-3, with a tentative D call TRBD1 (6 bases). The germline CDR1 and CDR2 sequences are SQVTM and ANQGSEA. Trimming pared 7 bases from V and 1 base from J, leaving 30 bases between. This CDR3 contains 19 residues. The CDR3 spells CSAKTKTGMPNLGTDTQYF. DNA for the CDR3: TGCAGCGCAAAGACAAAAACAGGGATGCCGAACCTGGGCACAGATACGCAGTATTTT.

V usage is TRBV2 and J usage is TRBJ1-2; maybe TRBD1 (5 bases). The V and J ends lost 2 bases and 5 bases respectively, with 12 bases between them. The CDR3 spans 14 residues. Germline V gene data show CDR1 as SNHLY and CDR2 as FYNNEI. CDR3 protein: CASSETAGKYGYTF. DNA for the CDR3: TGTGCCAGCAGTGAAACGGCAGGGAAGTATGGCTACACCTTC.

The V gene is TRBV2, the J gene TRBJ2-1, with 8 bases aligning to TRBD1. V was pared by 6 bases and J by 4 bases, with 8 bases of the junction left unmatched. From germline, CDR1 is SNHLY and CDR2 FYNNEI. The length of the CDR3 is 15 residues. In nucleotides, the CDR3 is TGTGCCAGCAGCCGGGACAGGCCGTCATACAATGAGCAGTTCTTC. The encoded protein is CASSRDRPSYNEQFF.

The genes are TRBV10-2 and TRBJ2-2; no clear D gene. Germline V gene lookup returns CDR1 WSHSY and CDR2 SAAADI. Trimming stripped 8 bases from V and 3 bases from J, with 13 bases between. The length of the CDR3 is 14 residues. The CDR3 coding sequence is TGCGCCAGCGGATTAGTCTACGACACCGGGGAGCTGTTTTTT. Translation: CASGLVYDTGELFF.

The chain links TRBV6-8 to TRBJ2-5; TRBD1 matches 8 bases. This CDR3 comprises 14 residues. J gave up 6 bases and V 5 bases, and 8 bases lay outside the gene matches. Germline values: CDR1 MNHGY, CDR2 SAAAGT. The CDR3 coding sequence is TGTGCCAGCAGTGGGACAGGCCGGGGGAAGACCCAGTACTTC. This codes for CASSGTGRGKTQYF.